This T cell receptor beta chain is drawn from a study of response to subunit inactivated influenza vaccine. Study-wide results and caveats: Authors suggested each seasonal flu vaccination may recruit only limited numbers of new T cells.

TCRdb reprocessed the RT-PCR reads with MiXCR, giving one entry per CDR3 protein. The sample consists of fewer than 600,000 distinct CDR3 sequences, under 8.5% of them appearing once. The germline V gene has CDR1 SGHRS and CDR2 YFSETQ. V lost 0 bases and J lost 4, with 11 bases in between. This CDR3 comprises 15 residues. Note on this clonotype: Its antigen is undetermined.

V and J are TRBV5-1 and TRBJ1-5; D unclear. This clonotype was sampled from a man between 50 and 70 years old who received an inactivated influenza vaccine. Sample: PBMCs from blood, taken less than 30 months after vaccination. CDR3 coding DNA: TGCGCCAGCAGCTTGGCCGGAAAATCAAATCAGCCCCAGCATTTT. Protein sequence: CASSLAGKSNQPQHF.